Below are 3 T cell receptor beta chains sequenced from a single sample in a study of blood T cell repertoires in COVID-19 (dated by TCRdb to between 2020 and 2021). Libraries were built with the immunoSEQ multiplex PCR assay. TCRdb stores this immuneACCESS table with in-frame sequences only. Part of the clones is absent; in the studies checked, under half of the shortfall reflects unresolved V genes, and no reason is known for the rest. The sample table records about 400,000 clones; approximately 89% of these occur just once. Together, the top ten hold 1.7% of the sample. Sequencing was done on a sample of PBMCs or T cells enriched from blood (not recorded which). These receptors originate from a woman in her twenties or thirties who had recovered from COVID-19.

This chain connects TRBV14 to TRBJ2-2; D is perhaps TRBD2 (5 bases). V dropped 4 bases and J dropped 7 bases, with 19 bases sitting between them. The CDR3 loop spans 16 amino acids. Germline V lookup: CDR1 SGHDN, CDR2 FVKESK. The CDR3 DNA reads TGTGCCAGCAGCCTAATTTTTGCGGGTGCTGGCGGGGAGCTGTTTTTT. The encoded protein is CASSLIFAGAGGELFF.

On this clone: The sample contains more than one DNA sequence encoding this CDR3. The chain has TRBV5-1 and TRBJ1-2, with 7 bases that match TRBD1. Germline values: CDR1 SGHRS, CDR2 YFSETQ. The ends lost 5 bases at V and 6 bases at J; junction bases unmatched: 10. The length of the CDR3 is 14 residues. The CDR3 reads CASSLQSQGDGYTF. The CDR3 DNA follows: TGCGCCAGCAGTTTACAATCTCAGGGGGATGGCTACACCTTC.

This clone was picked up a small number of times. CDR3 in amino acids: CASSQSPGQSNEKLFF. The CDR3 DNA follows: TGCGCCAGCAGCCAGTCTCCGGGACAGTCAAATGAAAAACTGTTTTTT. This chain links TRBV4-1 with TRBJ1-4; 7 bases are shared with TRBD1. Germline V gene sequence: CDR1 MGHRA, CDR2 YSYEKL. The CDR3 has 16 amino acids. J lost 5 bases, V lost 3 bases, and 9 bases had no gene match.